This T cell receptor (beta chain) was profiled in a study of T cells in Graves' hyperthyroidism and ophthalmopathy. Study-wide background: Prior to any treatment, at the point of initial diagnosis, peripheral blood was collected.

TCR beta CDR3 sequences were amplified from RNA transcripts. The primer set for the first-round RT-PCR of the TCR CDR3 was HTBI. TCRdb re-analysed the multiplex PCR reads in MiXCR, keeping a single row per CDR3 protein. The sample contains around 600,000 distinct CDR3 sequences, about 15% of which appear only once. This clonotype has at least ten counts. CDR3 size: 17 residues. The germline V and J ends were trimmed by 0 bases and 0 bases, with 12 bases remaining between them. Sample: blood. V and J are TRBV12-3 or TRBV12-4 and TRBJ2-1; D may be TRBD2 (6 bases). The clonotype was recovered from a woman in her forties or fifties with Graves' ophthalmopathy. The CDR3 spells CASSLALSGSSYNEQFF. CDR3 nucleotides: TGTGCCAGCAGTTTAGCGCTTAGCGGTAGCTCCTACAATGAGCAGTTCTTC.